Listed here is a single T cell receptor beta chain. The method was immunoSEQ multiplex PCR; TCRdb's version includes in-frame clones alone and lacks a portion of them. Of 30,000 to 40,000 clones listed, roughly 91% are singletons. The data belong to a study of T cell changes during pregnancy in multiple sclerosis. V was clipped by 1 base and J by 4 bases, with 13 bases between them. The germline gives CDR1 LGHNA, CDR2 YSLEER. The CDR3 consists of 15 residues. The clonotype originates from a female donor with multiple sclerosis, enrolled in a pregnancy study. The V call is TRBV4-3, the J call TRBJ1-1, with TRBD1 as a possible D gene (5 bases). The sequencing here drew on CD8+ T cells from peripheral blood mononuclear cells, taken in the third trimester of pregnancy. The CDR3, as DNA: TGCGCCAGCAGCCAAGTAATTGGCAGGGCCACTGAAGCTTTCTTT. This translates into CASSQVIGRATEAFF.